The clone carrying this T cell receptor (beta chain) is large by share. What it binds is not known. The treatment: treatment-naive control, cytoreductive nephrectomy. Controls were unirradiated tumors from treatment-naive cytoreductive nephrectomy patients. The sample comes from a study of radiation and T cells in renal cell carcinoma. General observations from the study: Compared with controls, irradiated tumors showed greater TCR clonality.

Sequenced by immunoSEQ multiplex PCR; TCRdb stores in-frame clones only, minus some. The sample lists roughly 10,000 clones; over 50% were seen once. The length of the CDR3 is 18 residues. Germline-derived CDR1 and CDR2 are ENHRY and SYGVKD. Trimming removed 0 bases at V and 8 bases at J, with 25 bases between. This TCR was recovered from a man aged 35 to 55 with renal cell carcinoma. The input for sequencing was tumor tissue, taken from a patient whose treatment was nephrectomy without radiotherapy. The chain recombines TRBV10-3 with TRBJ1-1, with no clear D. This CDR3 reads CAISESRQSGGREGEAFF. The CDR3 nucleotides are TGTGCCATCAGTGAGTCGAGGCAGTCTGGCGGAAGGGAGGGCGAAGCTTTCTTT.